Listed below are T cell receptor beta chains from one sample, sequenced in a study of chemoradiotherapy in HPV16-positive cancers. TCRdb's copy holds only in-frame clones and misses some; the assay was immunoSEQ multiplex PCR. The sample records over 10,000 clones, around 78% being singletons. The sample was acquired from a patient who underwent chemoradiotherapy. These receptors all come from a human donor with HPV-associated anogenital cancer. Both conserved end residues are part of each CDR3. D genes are given only for firm matches. Where a row states a size, it is once, few, many or the class of an expanded clone; other rows omit it.

>14|NA|few|TRBV13|TRBJ2-1
TGTGCCAGCAGCTTAGGCGGAGACTACAATGAGCAGTTCTTC
CASSLGGDYNEQFF
>16|NA|NA|TRBV5-1|TRBJ1-2
TGCGCCAGCAGCTTGGGAGTGGGGACCCCTAACTATGGCTACACCTTC
CASSLGVGTPNYGYTF
>14|TRBD1|few|TRBV9|TRBJ2-7
TGTGCCAGCAGCGCAGGGGACAGGTTCTACGAGCAGTACTTC
CASSAGDRFYEQYF
>16|NA|NA|TRBV11-3|TRBJ2-2
TGTGCCAGCAGCTTAGGGGAGACTACGAACACCGGGGAGCTGTTTTTT
CASSLGETTNTGELFF
>14|NA|NA|TRBV15|TRBJ2-3
TGTGCCACCAGCAGAGATTGGGCACCAGATACGCAGTATTTT
CATSRDWAPDTQYF
>15|NA|NA|TRBV5-1|TRBJ1-1
TGCGCCAGCAGCTTTAGTCGGGGGGCGAACACTGAAGCTTTCTTT
CASSFSRGANTEAFF
>13|NA|NA|TRBV29-1|TRBJ1-3
TGCAGCGTTGAGGGGGATACTGGAAACACCATATATTTT
CSVEGDTGNTIYF
>13|NA|once|TRBV6-5|TRBJ1-1
TGTGCCAGCAGTTACCTCGACACCCAGGAAGCTTTCTTT
CASSYLDTQEAFF
>13|TRBD1|NA|TRBV6-5|TRBJ1-1
TGTGCCAGCCTCCAAACAGGGGCCACTGAAGCTTTCTTT
CASLQTGATEAFF
>12|NA|NA|TRBV7-2|TRBJ2-7
TGTGCCAGCAGCTTACAGGTCTACGAGCAGTACTTC
CASSLQVYEQYF
>13|TRBD1|NA|TRBV18|TRBJ2-7
TGTGCCAGCTCAATTACAGGGGTTGGAGAGCAGTACTTC
CASSITGVGEQYF
>14|TRBD2|NA|TRBV7-9|TRBJ2-2
TGTGCCAGCAGCTCCGGACTAGCGATCGGGGAGCTGTTTTTT
CASSSGLAIGELFF
>12|NA|NA|TRBV7-9|TRBJ1-2
TGTGCCAGCAGCTCGAGGGGGATAGGCTACACCTTC
CASSSRGIGYTF
>14|NA|NA|TRBV6-6|TRBJ1-5
TGTGCCAGCAGCCCAACGTCTGTAAATCAGCCCCAGCATTTT
CASSPTSVNQPQHF
>14|TRBD1|NA|TRBV6-1|TRBJ2-2
TGTGCCAGCATGACAGGGGCTTATGCCGGGGAGCTGTTTTTT
CASMTGAYAGELFF
>14|NA|NA|TRBV7-8|TRBJ2-2
TGTGCCAGCAGCCGACCCGTGGGGGGCCGGGAGCTGTTTTTT
CASSRPVGGRELFF
>12|NA|NA|TRBV5-1|TRBJ2-5
TGCGCCAGCAGCTTGGTCCAAGAGACCCAGTACTTC
CASSLVQETQYF
>14|NA|NA|TRBV7-9|TRBJ2-7
TGTGCCAGCAGCCCCAGGGAGCGGTTCTACGAGCAGTACTTC
CASSPRERFYEQYF
>14|NA|NA|TRBV9|TRBJ1-2
TGTGCCAGCAGCGTAGCCGGCAGGGCCTATGGCTACACCTTC
CASSVAGRAYGYTF
>13|NA|NA|TRBV6-1|TRBJ2-1
TGTGCCAGCAGTGAAGCCACCTACAATGAGCAGTTCTTC
CASSEATYNEQFF
>11|NA|NA|TRBV7-9|TRBJ1-3
TGTGCCAGCAGCTCTGGAAACACCATATATTTT
CASSSGNTIYF
>14|NA|few|TRBV14|TRBJ1-1
TGTGCCAGCAAAAGCTTGGGCAGTACCACTGAAGCTTTCTTT
CASKSLGSTTEAFF
>15|NA|once|TRBV5-5|TRBJ2-2
TGTGCCAGCAGCTTTCAAGAGGGGAACACCGGGGAGCTGTTTTTT
CASSFQEGNTGELFF
>16|TRBD2|NA|TRBV5-1|TRBJ2-3
TGCGCCAGCAGTCTGGCGGGGGTATTGACGACAGATACGCAGTATTTT
CASSLAGVLTTDTQYF
>13|NA|NA|TRBV5-1|TRBJ1-1
TGCGCCAGCAGTGTAGGGGGGGTCACTGAAGCTTTCTTT
CASSVGGVTEAFF
>14|NA|NA|TRBV18|TRBJ1-5
TGTGCCAGCTCACCACTGCAGGGCGAGCAGCCCCAGCATTTT
CASSPLQGEQPQHF
>17|NA|NA|TRBV27|TRBJ2-7
TGTGCCAGCAGTGACGCGACGGACCCCAGGAGCTCCTACGAGCAGTACTTC
CASSDATDPRSSYEQYF
>11|NA|NA|TRBV2|TRBJ2-7
TGTGCCAGCTCGGTCTTTTACGAGCAGTACTTC
CASSVFYEQYF
>14|NA|NA|TRBV7-6|TRBJ1-6
TGTGCCAGCAGCTTAGCCGGGGGCAGGTCACCCCTCCACTTT
CASSLAGGRSPLHF